The rows below give T cell receptor beta chains drawn from one sample of a study of T-cell reconstitution after alpha-beta-depleted transplantation in children. TCRdb independently ran MiXCR on the PCR reads; one entry per CDR3 protein. The sample records under 850,000 distinct CDR3 sequences, over 10% being singletons. Sequencing was performed on PBMCs, taken before TCRalphabeta/CD19-depleted stem cell transplant. The origin of the receptors is a girl aged 2-10 years with congenital amegakaryocytic thrombocytopenia, due to receive a stem cell transplant. Each CDR3 is given with its conserved first and last residue.

length | J | V | CDR3
15 | TRBJ2-1 | TRBV21-1 | CASSPAWTSGRAMFF
13 | TRBJ2-2 | TRBV12-3/TRBV12-4 | CASRQGWAGELFF
11 | TRBJ2-7 | TRBV7-9 | CASSSGTVQYF
15 | TRBJ2-2 | TRBV20-1 | CSAKTSGSYTGELFF
14 | TRBJ2-1 | TRBV20-1 | CSARPGSGNNEQFF
15 | TRBJ2-7 | TRBV15 | CATSRDIDTSYEQYF
14 | TRBJ1-5 | TRBV20-1 | CSARFGERNQPQHF
12 | TRBJ1-2 | TRBV29-1 | CSVEGDSYGYTF
14 | TRBJ2-3 | TRBV18 | CASSPQGPTDTQYF
13 | TRBJ2-3 | TRBV7-2 | CASSLATLDTQYF
18 | TRBJ2-7 | TRBV5-1 | CASSLDRLVWGNPYEQYF
15 | TRBJ2-5 | TRBV20-1 | CSAQDRGRISETQYF
13 | TRBJ1-5 | TRBV29-1 | CSVESGPHQPQHF